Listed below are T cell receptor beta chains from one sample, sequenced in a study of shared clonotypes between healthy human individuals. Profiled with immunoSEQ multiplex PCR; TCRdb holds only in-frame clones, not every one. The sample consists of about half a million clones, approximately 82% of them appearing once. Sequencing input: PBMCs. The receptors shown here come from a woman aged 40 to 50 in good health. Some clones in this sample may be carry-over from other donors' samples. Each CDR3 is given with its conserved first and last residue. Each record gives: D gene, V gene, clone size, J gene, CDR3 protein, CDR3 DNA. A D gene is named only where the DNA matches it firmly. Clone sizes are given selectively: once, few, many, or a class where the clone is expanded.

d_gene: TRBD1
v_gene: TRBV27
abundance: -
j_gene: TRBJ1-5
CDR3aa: CASSRDRGQQPQHF
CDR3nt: TGTGCCAGCAGTCGGGACAGGGGACAACAGCCCCAGCATTTT

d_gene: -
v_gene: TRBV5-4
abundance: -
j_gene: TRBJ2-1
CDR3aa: CASLPSRGGGEQFF
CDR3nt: TGTGCCAGCCTCCCTAGCCGAGGAGGGGGGGAGCAGTTCTTC

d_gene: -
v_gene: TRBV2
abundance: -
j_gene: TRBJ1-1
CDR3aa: CASTPDSPEAFF
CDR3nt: TGTGCCAGCACCCCGGACAGTCCCGAAGCTTTCTTT

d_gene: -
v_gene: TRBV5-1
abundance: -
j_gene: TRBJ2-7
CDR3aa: CASSLDFYEQYF
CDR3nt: TGCGCCAGCAGCTTGGACTTCTACGAGCAGTACTTC

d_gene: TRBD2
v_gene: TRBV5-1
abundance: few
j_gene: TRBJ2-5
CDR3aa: CASSSGLVGLRGETQYF
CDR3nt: TGCGCCAGCAGCTCCGGACTAGTCGGGCTAAGAGGGGAGACCCAGTACTTC

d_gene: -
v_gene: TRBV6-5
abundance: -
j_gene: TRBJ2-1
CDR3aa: CATAEPPSYNEQFF
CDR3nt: TGTGCCACCGCGGAGCCCCCCTCCTACAATGAGCAGTTCTTC

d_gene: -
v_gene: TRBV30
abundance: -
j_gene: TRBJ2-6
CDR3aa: CAWSGGTSGANVLTF
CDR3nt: TGTGCCTGGAGTGGTGGAACCTCTGGGGCCAACGTCCTGACTTTC

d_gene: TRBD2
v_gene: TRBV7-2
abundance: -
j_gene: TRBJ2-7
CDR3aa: CASSLRTSGYEQYF
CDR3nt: TGTGCCAGCAGCTTAAGGACTAGCGGGTACGAGCAGTACTTC

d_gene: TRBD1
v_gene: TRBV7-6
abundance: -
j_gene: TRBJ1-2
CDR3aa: CASSPRTGYYGYTF
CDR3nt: TGTGCCAGCAGCCCGAGGACAGGGTACTATGGCTACACCTTC

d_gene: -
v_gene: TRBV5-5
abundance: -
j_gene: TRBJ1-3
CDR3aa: CASSLGVIGNTIYF
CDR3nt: TGTGCCAGCAGCTTGGGGGTTATCGGAAACACCATATATTTT

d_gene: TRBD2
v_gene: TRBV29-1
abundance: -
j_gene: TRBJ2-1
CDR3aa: CSTRAGMSYNEQFF
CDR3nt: TGCAGCACCCGAGCGGGAATGTCCTACAATGAGCAGTTCTTC

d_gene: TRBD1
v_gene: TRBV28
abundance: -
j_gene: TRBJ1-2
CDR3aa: CASSLGQGGGYTF
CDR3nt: TGTGCCAGCAGTTTAGGACAGGGGGGAGGCTACACCTTC

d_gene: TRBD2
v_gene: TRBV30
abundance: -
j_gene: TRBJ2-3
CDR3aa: CAWRALAGGGDTQYF
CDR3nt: TGTGCCTGGAGGGCCCTAGCGGGAGGTGGGGATACGCAGTATTTT

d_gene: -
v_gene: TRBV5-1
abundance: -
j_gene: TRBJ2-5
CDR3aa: CASSLGAQETQYF
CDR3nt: TGCGCCAGCAGCTTGGGGGCGCAAGAGACCCAGTACTTC

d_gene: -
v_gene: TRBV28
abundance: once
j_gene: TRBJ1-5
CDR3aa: CAGTLGGGEVSQPQHF
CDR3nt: TGTGCCGGCACCCTCGGGGGAGGGGAGGTCAGTCAGCCCCAGCATTTT

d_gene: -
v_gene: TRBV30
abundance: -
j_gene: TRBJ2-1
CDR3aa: CAWSAGSASEQFF
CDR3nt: TGTGCCTGGAGTGCCGGGAGTGCCAGTGAGCAGTTCTTC

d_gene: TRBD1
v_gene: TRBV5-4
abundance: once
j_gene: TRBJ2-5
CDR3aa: CASSSGGQGEQETQYF
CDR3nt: TGTGCCAGCAGCTCAGGGGGACAGGGGGAGCAAGAGACCCAGTACTTC

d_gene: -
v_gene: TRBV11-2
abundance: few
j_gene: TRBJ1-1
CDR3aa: CASSTSRSEAFF
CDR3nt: TGTGCCAGCAGCACTAGCCGAAGCGAAGCTTTCTTT

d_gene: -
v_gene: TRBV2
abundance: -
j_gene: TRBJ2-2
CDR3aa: CASSDPAATTGELFF
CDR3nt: TGTGCCAGCAGTGATCCGGCAGCGACCACCGGGGAGCTGTTTTTT

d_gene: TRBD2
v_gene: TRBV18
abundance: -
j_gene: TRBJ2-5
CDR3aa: CASSLAGEVETQYF
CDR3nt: TGTGCCAGCTCACTAGCGGGAGAGGTGGAGACCCAGTACTTC

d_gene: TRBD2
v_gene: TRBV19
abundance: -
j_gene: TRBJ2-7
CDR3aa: CASSKKPGLAGSVEYEQYF
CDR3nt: TGTGCCAGTAGTAAAAAGCCGGGACTAGCGGGAAGTGTAGAGTACGAGCAGTACTTC

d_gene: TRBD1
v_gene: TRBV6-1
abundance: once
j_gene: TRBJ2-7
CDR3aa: CASSLRTGGYDEQYF
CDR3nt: TGTGCCAGCAGTCTCCGGACAGGGGGATACGACGAGCAGTACTTC

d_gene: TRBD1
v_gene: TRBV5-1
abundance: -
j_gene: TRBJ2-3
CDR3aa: CASSLEGASDTDTQYF
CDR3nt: TGCGCCAGCAGCTTGGAGGGGGCCAGCGACACAGATACGCAGTATTTT

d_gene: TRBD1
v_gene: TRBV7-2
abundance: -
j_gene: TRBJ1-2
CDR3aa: CASSSTGVGYTF
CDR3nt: TGTGCCAGCAGCTCGACAGGGGTAGGCTACACCTTC

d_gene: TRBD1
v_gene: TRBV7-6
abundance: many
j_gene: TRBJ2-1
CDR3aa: CASSHDRGHEQFF
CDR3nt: TGTGCCAGCAGCCATGACAGGGGGCATGAGCAGTTCTTC

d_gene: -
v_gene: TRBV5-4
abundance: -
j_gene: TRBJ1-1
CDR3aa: CASTPHPNKMNTEAFF
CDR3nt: TGTGCCAGCACCCCGCACCCCAATAAAATGAACACTGAAGCTTTCTTT

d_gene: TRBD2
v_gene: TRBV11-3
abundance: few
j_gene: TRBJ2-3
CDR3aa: CASSLGLAVTDTQYF
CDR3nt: TGTGCCAGCAGCTTGGGACTAGCGGTTACAGATACGCAGTATTTT

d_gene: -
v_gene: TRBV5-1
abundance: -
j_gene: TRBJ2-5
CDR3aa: CASSPNPSRQETQYF
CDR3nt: TGCGCCAGCAGCCCGAATCCGTCCCGCCAAGAGACCCAGTACTTC

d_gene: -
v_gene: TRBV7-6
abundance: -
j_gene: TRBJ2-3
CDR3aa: CASSLQGSTQYF
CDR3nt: TGTGCCAGCAGCTTACAGGGGAGTACGCAGTATTTT

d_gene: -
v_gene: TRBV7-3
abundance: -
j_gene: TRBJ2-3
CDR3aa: CASGIADTQYF
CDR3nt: TGTGCCTCGGGGATAGCAGATACGCAGTATTTT

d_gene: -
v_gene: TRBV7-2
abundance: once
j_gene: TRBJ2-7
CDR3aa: CASSPRGGSYEQYF
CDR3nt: TGTGCCAGCAGCCCCAGGGGTGGCTCCTACGAGCAGTACTTC

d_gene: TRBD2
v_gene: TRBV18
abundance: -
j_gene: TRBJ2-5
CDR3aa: CASSPLSPLSGGQETQYF
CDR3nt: TGTGCCAGCTCACCGCTATCCCCTTTGAGCGGGGGCCAAGAGACCCAGTACTTC

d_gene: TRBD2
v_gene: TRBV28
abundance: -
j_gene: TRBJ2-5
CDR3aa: CASSTHAGREGGETQYF
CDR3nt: TGTGCCAGCAGCACCCATGCCGGCCGGGAGGGAGGAGAGACCCAGTACTTC

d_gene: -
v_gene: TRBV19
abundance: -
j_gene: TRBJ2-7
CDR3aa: CASRTGNSYEQYF
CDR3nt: TGTGCCAGTAGGACGGGGAACTCCTACGAGCAGTACTTC

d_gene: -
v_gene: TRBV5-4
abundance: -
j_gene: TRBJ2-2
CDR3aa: CASSPPTSNTGELFF
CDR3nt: TGTGCCAGCAGCCCACCCACTTCGAACACCGGGGAGCTGTTTTTT

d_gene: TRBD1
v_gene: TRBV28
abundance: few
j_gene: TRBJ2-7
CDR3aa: CASSAHPGQGVGDAYEQYF
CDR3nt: TGTGCCAGCAGCGCGCATCCGGGACAGGGGGTGGGAGACGCATACGAGCAGTACTTC

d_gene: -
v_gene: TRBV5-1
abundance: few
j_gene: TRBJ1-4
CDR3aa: CASSGDYYSPNEKLFF
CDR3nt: TGCGCCAGCAGCGGGGACTACTACTCACCTAATGAAAAACTGTTTTTT

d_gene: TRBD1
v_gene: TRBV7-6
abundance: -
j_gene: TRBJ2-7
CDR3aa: CASSLGTGYSYEQYF
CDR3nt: TGTGCCAGCAGCTTAGGGACAGGTTACTCCTACGAGCAGTACTTC

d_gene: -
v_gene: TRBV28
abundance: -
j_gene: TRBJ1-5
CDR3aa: CASRAGNQPQHF
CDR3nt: TGTGCCAGCAGAGCTGGTAATCAGCCCCAGCATTTT

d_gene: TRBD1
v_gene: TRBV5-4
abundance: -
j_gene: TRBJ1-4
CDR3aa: CASSQDRGATNEKLFF
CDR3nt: TGTGCCAGCAGCCAGGACAGGGGTGCAACTAATGAAAAACTGTTTTTT

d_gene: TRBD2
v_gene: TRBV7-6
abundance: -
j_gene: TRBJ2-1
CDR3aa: CASSLAGRYNEQFF
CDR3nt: TGTGCCAGCAGCTTAGCCGGGAGGTACAATGAGCAGTTCTTC

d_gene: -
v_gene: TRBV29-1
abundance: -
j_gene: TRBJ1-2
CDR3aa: CSVHSPGDGYTF
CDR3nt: TGCAGCGTACACTCTCCCGGGGATGGCTACACCTTC

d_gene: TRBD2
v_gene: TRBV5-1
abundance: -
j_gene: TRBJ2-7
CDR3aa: CASSYWTSGADEQYF
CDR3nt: TGCGCCAGCAGCTACTGGACTAGCGGGGCCGACGAGCAGTACTTC

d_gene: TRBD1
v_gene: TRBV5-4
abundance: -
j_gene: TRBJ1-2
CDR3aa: CASSLYRTGDYGYTF
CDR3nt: TGTGCCAGCAGCTTGTATAGGACAGGGGACTATGGCTACACCTTC

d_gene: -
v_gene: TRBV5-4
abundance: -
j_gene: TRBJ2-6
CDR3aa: CAYYHPIGGPGANVLTF
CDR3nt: TGTGCCTACTACCACCCCATCGGGGGGCCTGGGGCCAACGTCCTGACTTTC

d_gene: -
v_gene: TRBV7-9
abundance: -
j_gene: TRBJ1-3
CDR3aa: CASSLSPNSGNTIYF
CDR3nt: TGTGCCAGCAGCTTATCGCCGAACTCTGGAAACACCATATATTTT

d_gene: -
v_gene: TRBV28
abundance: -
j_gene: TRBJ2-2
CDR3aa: CASSPPAQMELFF
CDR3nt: TGTGCCAGCAGTCCCCCGGCGCAAATGGAGCTGTTTTTT

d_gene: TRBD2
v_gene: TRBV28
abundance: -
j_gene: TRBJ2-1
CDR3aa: CASADGGSYNEQFF
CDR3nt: TGTGCCAGCGCCGACGGGGGGTCCTACAATGAGCAGTTCTTC

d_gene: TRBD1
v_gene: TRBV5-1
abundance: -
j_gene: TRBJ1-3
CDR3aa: CASSWGLGTAGNTIYF
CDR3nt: TGCGCCAGCAGCTGGGGTCTGGGGACAGCTGGAAACACCATATATTTT